The clone carrying this T cell receptor (beta chain) showed up just once. This entry belongs to a study of shared clonotypes between healthy human individuals. Trimming stripped 5 bases from V and 0 bases from J, with 17 bases between. The CDR3 spans 18 residues. The germline V gene encodes CDR1 SGHTA and CDR2 FQGNSA. Sequenced by immunoSEQ multiplex PCR; TCRdb stores in-frame clones only, minus some. The table has about 1 million clones, about 70% seen once. The TCR was taken from a young man in good health. Sequenced: memory CD4+ T cells sorted from blood. Subset of the sample: CD45RA-negative fraction. This chain links TRBV7-2 with TRBJ1-6; maybe TRBD1 (5 bases). The CDR3 nucleotides read TGTGCCAGCAGCAAAGAGCCGGGGGGGAGCTCCTATAATTCACCCCTCCACTTT. Its translation: CASSKEPGGSSYNSPLHF.